This is a list of T cell receptor beta chains from one sample in a study of cytomegalovirus exposure and HLA in healthy donors. Generated by immunoSEQ multiplex PCR, the TCRdb table keeps only in-frame clones and is missing some. The table includes 150,000 to 200,000 clones, 84% detected once. The sample was PBMCs. Receptors originate from a man between 18 and 35 years old in good health and CMV-seronegative. Both conserved end residues are part of each CDR3. A D gene is named only where the DNA matches it firmly. Not all rows give a size; the values are once, few, many and, for expanded clones, a class.

d_gene: TRBD1
v_gene: TRBV19
j_gene: TRBJ2-5
abundance: -
CDR3nt: TGTGCCAGTAGTTTTAGGACAGGGGAGCAGTACTTC
CDR3aa: CASSFRTGEQYF

d_gene: TRBD1
v_gene: TRBV7-9
j_gene: TRBJ1-1
abundance: once
CDR3nt: TGTGCCAGCAGCTTAGCTAAGGTCGGACAGGGGATCAGCACTGAAGCTTTCTTT
CDR3aa: CASSLAKVGQGISTEAFF

d_gene: -
v_gene: TRBV6-5
j_gene: TRBJ2-1
abundance: -
CDR3nt: TGTGCCAGCTCCGGGACAACGGGTGAGCAGTTCTTC
CDR3aa: CASSGTTGEQFF

d_gene: TRBD1
v_gene: TRBV15
j_gene: TRBJ1-2
abundance: -
CDR3nt: TGTGCCACCAGCAGGGGACAGAGTTACGGCTACACCTTC
CDR3aa: CATSRGQSYGYTF

d_gene: -
v_gene: TRBV9
j_gene: TRBJ1-2
abundance: once
CDR3nt: TGTGCCAGCAGCGTTCCATTTAACTATGGCTACACCTTC
CDR3aa: CASSVPFNYGYTF

d_gene: -
v_gene: TRBV6-5
j_gene: TRBJ2-1
abundance: -
CDR3nt: TGTGCCAGCAGTTACGTGGGGGGAGTGGCACACAATGAGCAGTTCTTC
CDR3aa: CASSYVGGVAHNEQFF

d_gene: TRBD1
v_gene: TRBV5-1
j_gene: TRBJ2-7
abundance: once
CDR3nt: TGCGCCAGCAGCTTGAGTTCGGGGACAGGTATACCCTACGAGCAGTACTTC
CDR3aa: CASSLSSGTGIPYEQYF

d_gene: -
v_gene: TRBV7-9
j_gene: TRBJ2-7
abundance: -
CDR3nt: TGTGCCAGCAGCCGCCCGACAGCAAACACCGTCTACGAGCAGTACTTC
CDR3aa: CASSRPTANTVYEQYF

d_gene: -
v_gene: TRBV10-1
j_gene: TRBJ2-1
abundance: -
CDR3nt: TGCGCCAGCAGTGGCATTAGAACCCCATACAATGAGCAGTTCTTC
CDR3aa: CASSGIRTPYNEQFF

d_gene: TRBD2
v_gene: TRBV5-4
j_gene: TRBJ2-5
abundance: -
CDR3nt: TGTGCCAGCAGCGTGAAAGAGGGGCTAGCGGGGGCAGAGACCCAGTACTTC
CDR3aa: CASSVKEGLAGAETQYF

d_gene: -
v_gene: TRBV4-1
j_gene: TRBJ2-7
abundance: -
CDR3nt: TGCGCCAGCAGCCAAGTACTCTTCGACAGCTCCTACGAGCAGTACTTC
CDR3aa: CASSQVLFDSSYEQYF

d_gene: TRBD1
v_gene: TRBV5-1
j_gene: TRBJ2-1
abundance: -
CDR3nt: TGCGCCAGCAGCTTAAAGGGGGCGTCCTACAATGAGCAGTTCTTC
CDR3aa: CASSLKGASYNEQFF

d_gene: -
v_gene: TRBV9
j_gene: TRBJ2-2
abundance: -
CDR3nt: TGTGCCAGCAGCGTCGACACTACCGGGGAGCTGTTTTTT
CDR3aa: CASSVDTTGELFF

d_gene: -
v_gene: TRBV9
j_gene: TRBJ1-3
abundance: -
CDR3nt: TGTGCCAGCAGCGGGACATCCGGAAACACCATATATTTT
CDR3aa: CASSGTSGNTIYF

d_gene: TRBD1
v_gene: TRBV5-1
j_gene: TRBJ1-1
abundance: few
CDR3nt: TGCGCCAGCAGCTTGACCGGGACAGTGAACACTGAAGCTTTCTTT
CDR3aa: CASSLTGTVNTEAFF

d_gene: -
v_gene: TRBV9
j_gene: TRBJ2-3
abundance: -
CDR3nt: TGTGCCAGCAGCGTATCGACGGGGAGGGGGAGGGGGAGCGGAAACACAGATACGCAGTATTTT
CDR3aa: CASSVSTGRGRGSGNTDTQYF

d_gene: -
v_gene: TRBV28
j_gene: TRBJ1-5
abundance: -
CDR3nt: TGTGCCAGCAGCGGGGGGGCGGGCAATCAGCCCCAGCATTTT
CDR3aa: CASSGGAGNQPQHF

d_gene: -
v_gene: TRBV7-9
j_gene: TRBJ1-4
abundance: -
CDR3nt: TGTGCCAGCAGCCCGAGAGATAATGAAAAACTGTTTTTT
CDR3aa: CASSPRDNEKLFF

d_gene: TRBD2
v_gene: TRBV27
j_gene: TRBJ2-2
abundance: -
CDR3nt: TGTGCCAGCAGCCCGCGGGGGGGAATAAACACCGGGGAGCTGTTTTTT
CDR3aa: CASSPRGGINTGELFF

d_gene: TRBD2
v_gene: TRBV5-1
j_gene: TRBJ2-1
abundance: -
CDR3nt: TGCGCCACCCGAGCGGGGAGTCGGCCCTACAATGAGCAGTTCTTC
CDR3aa: CATRAGSRPYNEQFF

d_gene: TRBD1
v_gene: TRBV28
j_gene: TRBJ1-1
abundance: -
CDR3nt: TGTGCCAGCAGGACTGGACAGGCCTCGAACACTGAAGCTTTCTTT
CDR3aa: CASRTGQASNTEAFF

d_gene: -
v_gene: TRBV7-2
j_gene: TRBJ2-5
abundance: once
CDR3nt: TGTGCCAGCAGCGAGAGCGCAGAAGAGACCCAGTACTTC
CDR3aa: CASSESAEETQYF

d_gene: TRBD1
v_gene: TRBV7-3
j_gene: TRBJ1-1
abundance: -
CDR3nt: TGTGCCAGCAGCCCCTCGTATAGGACAGGGACGTCTGGGGAAGCTTTCTTT
CDR3aa: CASSPSYRTGTSGEAFF

d_gene: TRBD1
v_gene: TRBV5-7
j_gene: TRBJ1-5
abundance: -
CDR3nt: TGTGCCAGCAGCCCCCCGGGACAGGGGGAGCCGATTAATCAGCCCCAGCATTTT
CDR3aa: CASSPPGQGEPINQPQHF

d_gene: -
v_gene: TRBV6-5
j_gene: TRBJ1-1
abundance: few
CDR3nt: TGTGCCAGCAGTTACGCGGGTTTAGCTTTCTTT
CDR3aa: CASSYAGLAFF

d_gene: TRBD1
v_gene: TRBV5-6
j_gene: TRBJ2-3
abundance: -
CDR3nt: TGTGCCAGCAGCTTGTTTGGACAGGGTGAAGGAGATACGCAGTATTTT
CDR3aa: CASSLFGQGEGDTQYF

d_gene: -
v_gene: TRBV9
j_gene: TRBJ1-2
abundance: -
CDR3nt: TGTGCCAGCAGCGTAGACCAGGGGAACTATGGCTACACCTTC
CDR3aa: CASSVDQGNYGYTF

d_gene: -
v_gene: TRBV2
j_gene: TRBJ1-1
abundance: -
CDR3nt: TGTGCCAGCGGGGAGTACACTGAAGCTTTCTTT
CDR3aa: CASGEYTEAFF

d_gene: -
v_gene: TRBV10-3
j_gene: TRBJ2-3
abundance: -
CDR3nt: TGTGCCATCAGAGCCAGGACAGGCACAGATACGCAGTATTTT
CDR3aa: CAIRARTGTDTQYF

d_gene: -
v_gene: TRBV7-8
j_gene: TRBJ1-5
abundance: -
CDR3nt: TGTGCCAGCAGCTTAGTTCAGGGGCGTCAGCCCCAGCATTTT
CDR3aa: CASSLVQGRQPQHF

d_gene: -
v_gene: TRBV25-1
j_gene: TRBJ1-1
abundance: -
CDR3nt: TGTGCCAGCAGTGCTTATTCCCCGGGGGATACGGAGGCTTTCTTT
CDR3aa: CASSAYSPGDTEAFF

d_gene: TRBD2
v_gene: TRBV9
j_gene: TRBJ2-7
abundance: few
CDR3nt: TGTGCCAGCAGCGTGACTAGCGGGGCTCACGAGCAGTACTTC
CDR3aa: CASSVTSGAHEQYF

d_gene: TRBD1
v_gene: TRBV11-3
j_gene: TRBJ1-1
abundance: -
CDR3nt: TGTGCCAGCAGCTTAGAGGTAAAGGACAGGGACGCTTTCTTT
CDR3aa: CASSLEVKDRDAFF

d_gene: TRBD2
v_gene: TRBV4-3
j_gene: TRBJ2-3
abundance: -
CDR3nt: TGCGCCAGCAGCCAAGCGGGAGGGCCCCCAGATACGCAGTATTTT
CDR3aa: CASSQAGGPPDTQYF

d_gene: TRBD2
v_gene: TRBV5-1
j_gene: TRBJ2-7
abundance: -
CDR3nt: TGCGCCAGCAGCTTGGCGACTAGCGGGAGTGACGAGCAGTACTTC
CDR3aa: CASSLATSGSDEQYF

d_gene: TRBD1
v_gene: TRBV6-1
j_gene: TRBJ2-1
abundance: -
CDR3nt: TGTGCCAGCAGGAGAGGGGACAGGATAGATGAGCAGTTCTTC
CDR3aa: CASRRGDRIDEQFF

d_gene: -
v_gene: TRBV27
j_gene: TRBJ1-5
abundance: -
CDR3nt: TGTGCCAGCAGCCACGGGTCAGATCAGCCCCAGCATTTT
CDR3aa: CASSHGSDQPQHF

d_gene: TRBD1
v_gene: TRBV19
j_gene: TRBJ1-1
abundance: few
CDR3nt: TGTGCCAGTAGGGGGGACAGGCCCGGTGCTTTCTTT
CDR3aa: CASRGDRPGAFF

d_gene: -
v_gene: TRBV29-1
j_gene: TRBJ1-2
abundance: -
CDR3nt: TGCAGCGTTCGGCTGGTCGGAGACTATGGCTACACCTTC
CDR3aa: CSVRLVGDYGYTF